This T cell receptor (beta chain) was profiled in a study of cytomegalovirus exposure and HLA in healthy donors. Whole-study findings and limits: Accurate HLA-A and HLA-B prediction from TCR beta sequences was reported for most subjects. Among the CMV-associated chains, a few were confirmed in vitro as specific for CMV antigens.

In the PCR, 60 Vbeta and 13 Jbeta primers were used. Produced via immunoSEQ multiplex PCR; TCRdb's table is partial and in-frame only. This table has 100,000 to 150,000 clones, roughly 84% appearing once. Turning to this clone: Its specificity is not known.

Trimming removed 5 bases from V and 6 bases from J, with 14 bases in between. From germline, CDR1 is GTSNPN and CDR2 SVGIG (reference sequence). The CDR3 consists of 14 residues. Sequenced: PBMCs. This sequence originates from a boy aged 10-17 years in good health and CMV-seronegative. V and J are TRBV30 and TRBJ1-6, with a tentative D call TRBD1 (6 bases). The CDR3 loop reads CAWAQGIGNSPLHF. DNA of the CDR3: TGTGCCTGGGCACAGGGAATCGGTAATTCACCCCTCCACTTT. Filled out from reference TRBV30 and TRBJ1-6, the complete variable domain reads SQTIHQWPATLVQPVGSPLSLECTVEGTSNPNLYWYRQAAGRGLQLLFYSVGIGQISSEVPQNLSASRPQDRQFILSSKKLLLSDSGFYLCAWAQGIGNSPLHFGNGTRLTVT.